This is a list of T cell receptor beta chains from one sample in a study of CD8+CD57+ T cells in acquired aplastic anemia. MiXCR was run by TCRdb on the reads, yielding one entry per CDR3 protein. The sample consists of about 180,000 distinct CDR3 sequences, approximately 45% of them appearing once. Sequenced material: sorted CD4+, CD8+, or CD8+CD57+ T cells (not recorded which) from PBMCs. The receptors here all came from a human donor in good health. CDR3s include the opening cysteine and the closing phenylalanine or tryptophan.

TRBV12-5 CASGLEPHNEQFF
TRBV2 CASSSDFNEKLFF
TRBV15 CATSRGTVYSNQPQHF
TRBV6-1 CASSEELGSGNTIYF
TRBV29-1 CSVAASSYGYTF
TRBV4-1 CASSQRGPLTRDEQYF
TRBV5-4 CASSLVGRGGGYTF
TRBV11-1 CASSQRDLYEQYF
TRBV6-5 CASSYRAGGEELFF
TRBV6-1 CASTNSGTPQETQYF
TRBV4-2 CASSQEERLWVKNIQYF
TRBV2 CASSDWVGTYEQYF
TRBV29-1 CSVAGDYGYTF
TRBV6-1 CVVAKGAGNSPLHF
TRBV7-3 CASSQILPPGETQYF
TRBV9 CASSDSTGTGYQETQYF
TRBV5-1 CASSLDGTSYYDYTF
TRBV11-1 CASSSRLAGPYNEQFF
TRBV7-9 CASSFTLQGLGTEAFF
TRBV7-9 CASSFVRETQYF
TRBV5-1 CASRISSGRALEQYF
TRBV7-9 CASSLAGARNEQFF
TRBV24-1 CATSARGDREYNEQFF
TRBV20-1 CSARGGGQGARSYEQYF
TRBV5-4 CASSLGGGRDRTGELVF
TRBV24-1 CATSDSLAVNTDTQYF
TRBV3-1 CASSQDGYASSYNEQFF
TRBV6-5 CASGTQGAYNEQFF
TRBV29-1 CSVGRLVTEAFF
TRBV19 CASGRGQSTDTQYF
TRBV27 CAIGPGHDEQYF
TRBV2 CASTSGTRAADTQYF
TRBV5-1 CASRVTASSYNEQFF
TRBV2 CASSAGLDEKLFF
TRBV20-1 CSATRHGGAHSYNEQFF
TRBV20-1 CSAGDPYEQYF
TRBV24-1 CATSDSSGGNNEQFF
TRBV7-3 CASSLQLGAEAFF
TRBV10-3 CAISEGMSNQPQHF
TRBV7-3 CARDPGLAGGGTQYF